What follows are 29 T cell receptor beta chains derived from one specimen sequenced in a study of tumor-infiltrating lymphocytes in localized non-small cell lung cancer. Profiled with immunoSEQ multiplex PCR; TCRdb holds only in-frame clones, not every one. The repertoire consists of 10,000 or so clones, with 78% occurring once and the leading ten covering roughly 10%. Sequenced sample: lung tumor tissue. The receptors stem from a human donor with non-small cell lung cancer.

The chain links TRBV6-1 to TRBJ1-5; TRBD1 aligns across 7 bases. Trimming took 2 bases from V and 7 from J; bases not matched to a gene: 2. CDR3 length equals 13 residues. Germline-derived CDR1 and CDR2 are MNHNS and SASEGT. CDR3 sequence reads: CASSERQGQPQHF. CDR3 DNA sequence: TGTGCCAGCAGTGAACGACAGGGACAGCCCCAGCATTTT.

The chain uses TRBV7-8 and TRBJ2-3; 11 bases are a match to TRBD2. J was trimmed by 10 bases and V by 3 bases; bases with no gene match: 15. The CDR3 runs to 17 residues. In germline, CDR1 is SGHVS, CDR2 FQNEAQ. CDR3 loop: CASSLDLLSGRALPQYF. In DNA form, the CDR3 reads TGTGCCAGCAGCTTGGATCTGCTTAGCGGGAGGGCCCTTCCGCAGTATTTT.

The V and J genes are TRBV7-8 and TRBJ2-7; TRBD2 matches at 10 bases. The CDR3 runs 14 residues. With 5 bases clipped from V and 2 bases from J, the junction kept 3 bases outside the gene matches. The germline V gene has CDR1 SGHVS and CDR2 FQNEAQ. CDR3: CASSRLAGPYEQYF. The CDR3 region has the DNA TGTGCCAGCAGCAGACTAGCGGGTCCCTACGAGCAGTACTTC.

The rearrangement links TRBV14 to TRBJ1-2; 7 nucleotides line up with TRBD1. Per the germline V gene, CDR1 is SGHDN and CDR2 is FVKESK. This CDR3 region has 15 residues. The ends lost 1 base at V and 4 bases at J; junction bases unmatched: 6. CDR3 sequence reads: CASSQGKGQIYGYTF. The CDR3 DNA sequence: TGTGCCAGCAGCCAAGGAAAGGGACAGATCTATGGCTACACCTTC.

The chain uses TRBV15 and TRBJ2-7; D call uncertain. CDR1 and CDR2 from the germline V gene are LNHNV and YYDKDF (reference sequence). The CDR3 sequence is 13 residues long. Trimming pared 3 bases from V and 6 bases from J, leaving 12 bases between. Here the CDR3 DNA reads TGTGCCACCAGCAGGGAAGTGGGATTCGAGCAGTACTTC. It codes for CATSREVGFEQYF.

The rearrangement uses TRBV28 and TRBJ2-2; D is undetermined. The ends were cut back, 4 bases at V and 7 bases at J, with 7 bases in the middle. From germline, CDR1 is MDHEN and CDR2 SYDVKM. This CDR3 has 12 residues. CDR3 protein: CASSSLGGELFF. DNA of the CDR3: TGTGCCAGCAGTTCCCTGGGCGGGGAGCTGTTTTTT. Based on the CDR3 plus reference TRBV28 and TRBJ2-2, the full variable domain is DVKVTQSSRYLVKRTGEKVFLECVQDMDHENMFWYRQDPGLGLRLIYFSYDVKMKEKGDIPEGYSVSREKKERFSLILESASTNQTSMYLCASSSLGGELFFGEGSRLTVL.

This clone was detected once. V gene TRBV12-5 combines with J gene TRBJ2-3, with D perhaps TRBD1 (5 bases). Germline CDR1 reads LGHNT; CDR2 reads FRNRAP. There are 15 residues in the CDR3. V was pared by 4 bases and J by 2 bases, with 13 bases between. The CDR3 coding sequence is TGTGCTAGTGGTTCATACAGGAGATCCACAGATACGCAGTATTTT. As protein: CASGSYRRSTDTQYF.

This clone appeared a single time. J is TRBJ1-2 and V is TRBV30; TRBD1 aligns across 8 bases. The CDR3 runs 15 residues. CDR1 is GTSNPN and CDR2 is SVGIG in the germline V gene (reference sequence). The V and J ends lost 2 bases and 0 bases, in that order; junction bases with no gene match: 5. CDR3 DNA: TGTGCCTGGAGTAGGAGACAGGGGACTAACTATGGCTACACCTTC. This gives the protein CAWSRRQGTNYGYTF.

This chain connects TRBV14 to TRBJ2-7, with D possibly matching TRBD2 (5 bases). The CDR3 sequence is 15 residues long. Germline CDR1 is SGHDN and CDR2 is FVKESK. Between the trimmed V and J ends, which lost 3 bases and 2 bases, there was a span of 14 bases. As DNA, the CDR3 is TGTGCCAGCAGCCATTCCCCAGCGGCCGCCTACGAGCAGTACTTC. Its protein product is CASSHSPAAAYEQYF.

The V call is TRBV7-6, the J call TRBJ2-1; 8 nucleotides match TRBD2. Germline CDR1 and CDR2: SGHVS and FNYEAQ. The CDR3 runs 15 residues. V shed 0 bases and J 7 bases; nucleotides not matched to a gene: 5. In DNA form, the CDR3 reads TGTGCCAGCAGCTTAGCGCAGGGCGGGGGGAATGAGCAGTTCTTC. Translation gives CASSLAQGGGNEQFF.

The chain joins TRBV2 to TRBJ1-3, with D uncertain. Trimming stripped 6 bases from V and 2 bases from J, with 11 bases between. The CDR3 length is 14 residues. In germline, CDR1 is SNHLY, CDR2 FYNNEI. Here the CDR3 reads CASSAPGTGNTIYF. CDR3 nucleotides: TGTGCCAGCAGCGCTCCGGGCACTGGAAACACCATATATTTT.

The chain joins TRBV6-5 to TRBJ2-2, with D possibly being TRBD2 (6 bases). Trimming took off 0 bases at V and 5 bases at J, with 7 bases between the two ends. The CDR3 is 14 amino acids. In germline, CDR1 is MNHEY, CDR2 SVGAGI. The CDR3 here is CASSYSRGTGELFF. CDR3 coding DNA: TGTGCCAGCAGTTACTCTCGGGGGACCGGGGAGCTGTTTTTT.

This chain uses TRBV7-8 with TRBJ2-7; D remains unclear. Germline lookup yields CDR1 SGHVS and CDR2 FQNEAQ. V dropped 4 bases and J dropped 0 bases, with 13 bases sitting between them. CDR3 size: 15 residues. The CDR3 loop reads CASSYEAISSYEQYF. The DNA for the CDR3 is TGTGCCAGCAGCTACGAAGCGATTAGCTCCTACGAGCAGTACTTC.

The J gene is TRBJ1-2, the V gene TRBV2; D call uncertain. The germline V and J ends were trimmed by 8 bases and 4 bases, with 8 bases remaining between them. The CDR3 consists of 11 residues. Per the germline V gene, CDR1 is SNHLY and CDR2 is FYNNEI. CDR3 DNA: TGTGCCAGCCTCTTGGGCTATGGCTACACCTTC. It translates to CASLLGYGYTF.

This clone appeared a single time. V is TRBV5-6 and J is TRBJ1-2; D is undetermined. The germline gives CDR1 SGHDT, CDR2 YYEEEE. The CDR3 is made up of 13 amino acids. The V and J ends lost 4 bases and 6 bases respectively, with 13 bases between them. In DNA, the CDR3 is TGTGCCAGCAGCCCTACCCAGAGGGATGGCTACACCTTC. Protein: CASSPTQRDGYTF.

This rearrangement joins TRBV6-1 to TRBJ1-2; 9 bases align to TRBD1. The CDR3 is made up of 15 amino acids. CDR1 is MNHNS and CDR2 is SASEGT in the germline V gene. V shed 2 bases, J shed 3 bases, and the junction held 4 bases outside the gene matches. DNA of the CDR3: TGTGCCAGCAGTGAACGGGACAGGGATTACTATGGCTACACCTTC. It codes for CASSERDRDYYGYTF.

The CDR3 sequence is CASSLVTGATLAKNIQYF. CDR3 in DNA: TGTGCCAGCAGCTTGGTCACAGGGGCAACTCTAGCCAAAAACATTCAGTACTTC. The rearrangement uses TRBV5-6 and TRBJ2-4; 7 nucleotides line up with TRBD1. The V gene end was trimmed by 0 bases and the J gene end by 0 bases; junction bases not matched to a gene: 9. CDR1 and CDR2 (germline): SGHDT, YYEEEE. CDR3 length: 18 amino acids.

The chain uses TRBV19 and TRBJ2-2; 7 bases align to TRBD1. CDR3 length: 15 residues. The V and J ends lost 4 bases and 0 bases, in that order; junction bases with no gene match: 2. Germline CDR1 is LNHDA and CDR2 is SQIVND (reference sequence). CDR3 sequence reads: CASSTGTANTGELFF. The CDR3 DNA sequence: TGTGCCAGTAGTACCGGGACAGCGAACACCGGGGAGCTGTTTTTT. Supplemented by reference TRBV19 and TRBJ2-2, the full variable domain reads DGGITQSPKYLFRKEGQNVTLSCEQNLNHDAMYWYRQDPGQGLRLIYYSQIVNDFQKGDIAEGYSVSREKKESFPLTVTSAQKNPTAFYLCASSTGTANTGELFFGEGSRLTVL.

This clone was seen more than once but under ten times. The genes are TRBV25-1 and TRBJ2-1, with D possibly TRBD2 on 5 matching bases. Trimming cost V 7 bases and J 7 bases, with 20 bases left between them. CDR3 length equals 15 residues. Germline CDR1 reads MGHDK; CDR2 reads SYGVNS. The CDR3: CASKEAALFGNEQFF. The CDR3 region has the DNA TGTGCCAGCAAGGAGGCGGCTTTATTTGGAAATGAGCAGTTCTTC.

This clone was recorded only once. J is TRBJ2-1 and V is TRBV9; TRBD2 agrees at 7 bases. The trim removed 7 bases at V and 3 bases at J, leaving 7 bases unmatched. CDR3 length: 14 amino acids. Germline loops: CDR1 SGDLS, CDR2 YYNGEE. The CDR3 here is CASDPGGSYNEQFF. The CDR3 DNA reads as TGTGCCAGCGACCCGGGAGGTAGCTACAATGAGCAGTTCTTC.

This clone was counted between two and nine times. This chain uses TRBV18 with TRBJ1-1, with D possibly TRBD1 on 5 matching bases. The CDR3 is 15 residues long. From germline, CDR1 is KGHSH and CDR2 LQKENI. V lost 0 bases and J lost 1, with 9 bases in between. For the CDR3, the DNA is TGTGCCAGCTCACCACCGCCAGGGACGAACACTGAAGCTTTCTTT. This sequence encodes CASSPPPGTNTEAFF.

The chain links TRBV27 to TRBJ1-2; TRBD1 is a possible D gene (5 bases). Germline assignment: CDR1 MNHEY and CDR2 SMNVEV (reference sequence). Trimming stripped 8 bases from V and 4 bases from J, with 17 bases between. The CDR3 is made up of 14 amino acids. CDR3 nucleotide sequence: TGTGCCAGCGGGCCGGGGCGCCTCCCCTATGGCTACACCTTC. It yields the protein CASGPGRLPYGYTF.

The chain is built from TRBV27 and TRBJ1-5, with a tentative D call TRBD1 (5 bases). There are 16 residues in the CDR3. V was clipped by 5 bases and J by 4 bases, with 18 bases between them. The germline V gene encodes CDR1 MNHEY and CDR2 SMNVEV (reference sequence). The CDR3 sequence: CASSQRAGQGNQPQHF. DNA of the CDR3: TGTGCCAGCAGTCAGCGAGCCGGACAAGGTAATCAGCCCCAGCATTTT.

V is TRBV7-9 and J is TRBJ2-2; D unresolved. The V end was cut by 4 bases, the J end by 7 bases, with 4 bases between. The length of the CDR3 is 11 residues. CDR1 and CDR2 (germline): SEHNR, FQNEAQ (reference sequence). CDR3 amino acids: CASSWSGELFF. Here the CDR3 DNA reads TGTGCCAGCAGCTGGAGCGGGGAGCTGTTTTTT.

This clone was observed a few times. This CDR3 is CASSLQGWLGTQYF. The CDR3 DNA reads TGTGCCAGCAGCTTACAGGGGTGGCTGGGGACCCAGTACTTC. The rearrangement links TRBV11-2 to TRBJ2-5; D might be TRBD1 (6 bases). Trimming pared 2 bases from V and 7 bases from J, leaving 14 bases between. Germline V gene sequence: CDR1 SGHAT, CDR2 FQNNGV. The CDR3 is 14 amino acids.

The CDR3 nucleotides are TGTGCCTCGGAGGGCTCCTCGTGGCCCTACAATGAGCAGTTCTTC. As protein: CASEGSSWPYNEQFF. The chain links TRBV6-1 to TRBJ2-1; maybe TRBD2 (6 bases). CDR3 length: 15 amino acids. In germline, CDR1 is MNHNS, CDR2 SASEGT. V lost 11 bases and J lost 2, with 19 bases in between.

The count of this clone is one. The CDR3 DNA follows: TGTGCCAGCACCTCCGGGTGGTACACTGAAGCTTTCTTT. It yields the protein CASTSGWYTEAFF. This chain connects TRBV6-6 to TRBJ1-1; D gene uncertain. The CDR3 runs to 13 residues. Deletions cut 7 bases from V and 3 bases from J, with 12 bases between. The germline gives CDR1 MNHNY, CDR2 SVGAGI (reference sequence).

This clone has only one observation. The chain joins TRBV19 to TRBJ2-7; 8 bases fit TRBD2. This CDR3 region has 17 residues. In germline, CDR1 is LNHDA, CDR2 SQIVND (reference sequence). V gave up 4 bases and J gave up 4 bases; unmatched junction bases: 15. In DNA form, the CDR3 reads TGTGCCAGTAGTAGGAGCCTCGGGGGAGCGGGAGTATACGAGCAGTACTTC. As protein: CASSRSLGGAGVYEQYF.

The V gene is TRBV11-2, the J gene TRBJ2-6; tentatively, D is TRBD1 or TRBD2 (7 bases each). The V gene's germline CDR1 is SGHAT and CDR2 FQNNGV. CDR3 length equals 18 residues. V was clipped by 5 bases and J by 2 bases, with 19 bases between them. The CDR3 loop is CASSRWGGGAAGANVLTF. The CDR3 bases are TGTGCCAGCAGCCGGTGGGGAGGGGGCGCTGCTGGGGCCAACGTCCTGACTTTC.